This TCR beta chain is drawn from a study of blood T cell repertoires in COVID-19. Overall study context: The United States, Italy and Spain were the sources of the acute and convalescent COVID-19 samples.

Assay: immunoSEQ multiplex PCR; the TCRdb copy retains only in-frame clones and omits some. The data show 80,000 to 100,000 clones, over 75% seen once. Trimming cost V 5 bases and J 0 bases; bases outside gene matches: 8. The CDR3 consists of 16 residues. From germline, CDR1 is MNHEY and CDR2 SMNVEV (reference sequence). This chain connects TRBV27 to TRBJ1-2; the match to TRBD1 covers 8 bases. What was sequenced was peripheral blood. The sequence was collected from a woman of 80 years or more with active or convalescent COVID-19. CDR3 loop: CASSPGTGASNYGYTF. DNA for the CDR3: TGTGCCAGCAGTCCCGGGACAGGCGCTTCTAACTATGGCTACACCTTC.